This passage covers 10 T cell receptor beta chains from one sample sequenced in a study of T cell responses to AZD1222 COVID-19 vaccine. Clones were sequenced by immunoSEQ multiplex PCR, and TCRdb holds only the in-frame ones, with some missing. The sample has about 99,000 clones; 85% to 95% are singletons. This specimen consisted of peripheral blood, obtained on day 0 of AZD1222 vaccination. These receptors were obtained from an adult in good health.

The chain uses TRBV30 and TRBJ1-1; possible D gene TRBD1, 6 bases. CDR1 is GTSNPN and CDR2 is SVGIG in the germline V gene (reference sequence). Trimming shortened V by 8 bases and J by 1 base, and 14 bases separated the two germline ends. This CDR3 region has 13 residues. The CDR3 loop reads CARSRQANTEAFF. The DNA for the CDR3 is TGTGCCAGGTCCCGACAGGCGAACACTGAAGCTTTCTTT.

The chain links TRBV6-5 to TRBJ2-7; 7 positions agree with TRBD2. V shed 5 bases and J 5 bases; nucleotides not matched to a gene: 12. The CDR3 is made up of 15 amino acids. Germline lookup yields CDR1 MNHEY and CDR2 SVGAGI. The CDR3 bases are TGTGCCAGCAGTCCTATGTCGGGGGGAGTGAACGAGCAGTACTTC. Its protein is CASSPMSGGVNEQYF.

J is TRBJ2-2 and V is TRBV6-5; tentatively, D is TRBD2 (5 bases). Trimming cost V 3 bases and J 7 bases, with 12 bases left between them. Germline V gene data show CDR1 as MNHEY and CDR2 as SVGAGI. The CDR3 has 14 amino acids. This chain's CDR3 is CASSYMWEHGELFF. The CDR3 region has the DNA TGTGCCAGCAGTTATATGTGGGAGCACGGGGAGCTGTTTTTT.

The V gene is TRBV5-1, the J gene TRBJ2-7; 12 bases align to TRBD2. The CDR3 sequence is 18 residues long. Trimming removed 2 bases from V and 0 bases from J; junction bases left unmatched: 9. Germline V CDR1 and CDR2: SGHRS, YFSETQ. The CDR3 coding sequence is TGCGCCAGCAGCTTAAAGCGACTAGCGGGGGAAAGCTCCTACGAGCAGTACTTC. It encodes CASSLKRLAGESSYEQYF.

The sample holds a few counts of this clone. The V gene is TRBV28, the J gene TRBJ1-6; 7 bases match TRBD1. CDR1 is MDHEN and CDR2 is SYDVKM in the germline V gene. CDR3 length: 14 residues. V dropped 6 bases and J dropped 9; count of bases not matched to a gene: 8. In DNA, the CDR3 is TGTGCCAGCAGCGCAGACAGGGAGAGTTCACCCCTCCACTTT. Encoded protein: CASSADRESSPLHF.

The chain combines TRBV6-1 with TRBJ2-7; TRBD2 is a possible D gene (5 bases). Germline CDR1 MNHNS, CDR2 SASEGT. CDR3 length: 15 amino acids. V lost 1 base, J lost 2 bases, and 12 bases lay in between. The CDR3 loop is CASSEGASPTYEQYF. CDR3 DNA sequence: TGTGCCAGCAGTGAAGGTGCTAGCCCGACCTACGAGCAGTACTTC.

The chain joins TRBV19 to TRBJ1-6; TRBD1 might be the D (5 bases). Germline CDR1 and CDR2: LNHDA and SQIVND (reference sequence). V lost 5 bases and J 7 bases, leaving 15 bases between the germline ends. CDR3 length equals 15 residues. The CDR3 loop is CASSSRGDLNSPLHF. In nucleotides, the CDR3 is TGTGCCAGTAGTTCTAGGGGAGATTTGAATTCACCCCTCCACTTT.

This clone has a single count. V and J are TRBV6-5 and TRBJ2-1, with TRBD1 matching over 8 bases. The junction had 10 bases not matched to a gene; V was cut back by 6 bases and J by 9 bases. CDR1 MNHEY and CDR2 SVGAGI come from the germline V gene. The CDR3 consists of 14 residues. CDR3: CASRTRQGRGEQFF. CDR3 sequence (DNA): TGTGCCAGCAGGACCAGACAGGGGCGGGGTGAGCAGTTCTTC.

V usage is TRBV2 and J usage is TRBJ2-5, with 11 bases lining up with TRBD2. Germline V lookup: CDR1 SNHLY, CDR2 FYNNEI. V lost 7 bases, J lost 5 bases, and 9 bases stayed unmatched. The CDR3 has 15 amino acids. In DNA form, the CDR3 reads TGTGCCAGCAAAAGACTAGCGGGAATATCGGAGACCCAGTACTTC. Amino acid sequence: CASKRLAGISETQYF.

J is TRBJ2-7 and V is TRBV19; D uncertain. V lost 0 bases, J lost 12 bases, and 15 bases lay in between. Germline V lookup: CDR1 LNHDA, CDR2 SQIVND (reference sequence). The CDR3 covers 13 residues. In DNA, the CDR3 is TGTGCCAGTAGTATAGATCTCTGGCAGCTGCTGTACTTC. It specifies CASSIDLWQLLYF.